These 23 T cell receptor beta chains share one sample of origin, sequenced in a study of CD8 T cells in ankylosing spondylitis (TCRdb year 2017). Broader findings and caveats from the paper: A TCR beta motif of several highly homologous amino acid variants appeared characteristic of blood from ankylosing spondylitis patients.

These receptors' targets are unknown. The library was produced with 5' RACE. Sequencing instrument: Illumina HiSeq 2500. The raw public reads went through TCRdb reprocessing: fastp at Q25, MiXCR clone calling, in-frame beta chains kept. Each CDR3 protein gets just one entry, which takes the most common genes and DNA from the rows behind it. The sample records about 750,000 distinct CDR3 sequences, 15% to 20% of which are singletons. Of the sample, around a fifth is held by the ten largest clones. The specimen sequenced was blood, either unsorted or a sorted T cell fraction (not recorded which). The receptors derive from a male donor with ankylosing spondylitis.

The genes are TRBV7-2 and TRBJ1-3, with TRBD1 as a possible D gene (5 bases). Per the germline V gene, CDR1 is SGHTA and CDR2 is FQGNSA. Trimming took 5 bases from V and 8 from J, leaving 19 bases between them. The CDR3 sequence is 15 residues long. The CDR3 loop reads CASSLTGVGTDTIYF. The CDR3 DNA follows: TGTGCCAGCAGCCTAACAGGAGTCGGTACGGACACCATATATTTT.

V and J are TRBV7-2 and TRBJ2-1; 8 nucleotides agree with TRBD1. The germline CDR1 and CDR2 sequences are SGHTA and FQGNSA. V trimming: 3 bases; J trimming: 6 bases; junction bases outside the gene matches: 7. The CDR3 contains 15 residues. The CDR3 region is CASSFAAGGRNEQFF. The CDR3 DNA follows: TGTGCCAGCAGCTTCGCGGCAGGGGGCCGCAATGAGCAGTTCTTC.

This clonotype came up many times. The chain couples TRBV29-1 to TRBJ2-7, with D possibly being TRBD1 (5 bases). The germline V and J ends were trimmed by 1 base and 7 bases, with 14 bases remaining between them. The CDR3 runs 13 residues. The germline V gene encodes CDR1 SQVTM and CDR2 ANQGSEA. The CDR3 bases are TGCAGCGTTGAAGTCAGGCAAAAGGGGGAGCAGTACTTC. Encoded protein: CSVEVRQKGEQYF.

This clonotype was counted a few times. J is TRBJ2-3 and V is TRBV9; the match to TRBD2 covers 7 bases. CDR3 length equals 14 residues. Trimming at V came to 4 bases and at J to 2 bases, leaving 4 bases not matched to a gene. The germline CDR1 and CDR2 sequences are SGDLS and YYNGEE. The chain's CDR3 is CASSPRDYTDTQYF. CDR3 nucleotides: TGTGCCAGCAGCCCCCGGGACTACACAGATACGCAGTATTTT. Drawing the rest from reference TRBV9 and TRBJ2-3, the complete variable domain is DSGVTQTPKHLITATGQRVTLRCSPRSGDLSVYWYQQSLDQGLQFLIQYYNGEERAKGNILERFSAQQFPDLHSELNLSSLELGDSALYFCASSPRDYTDTQYFGPGTRLTVL.

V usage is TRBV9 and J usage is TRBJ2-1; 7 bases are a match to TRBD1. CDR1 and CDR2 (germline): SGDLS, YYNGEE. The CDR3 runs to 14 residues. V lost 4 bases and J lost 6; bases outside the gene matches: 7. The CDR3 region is CASSPLTGANEQFF. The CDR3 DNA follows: TGTGCCAGCAGCCCCTTAACAGGGGCCAATGAGCAGTTCTTC.

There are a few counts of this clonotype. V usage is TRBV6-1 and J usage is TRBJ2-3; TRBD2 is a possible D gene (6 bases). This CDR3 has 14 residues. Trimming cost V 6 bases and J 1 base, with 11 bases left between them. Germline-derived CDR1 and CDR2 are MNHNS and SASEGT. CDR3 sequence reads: CASRGGRRTDTQYF. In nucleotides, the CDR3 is TGTGCCAGCAGGGGGGGACGACGCACAGATACGCAGTATTTT.

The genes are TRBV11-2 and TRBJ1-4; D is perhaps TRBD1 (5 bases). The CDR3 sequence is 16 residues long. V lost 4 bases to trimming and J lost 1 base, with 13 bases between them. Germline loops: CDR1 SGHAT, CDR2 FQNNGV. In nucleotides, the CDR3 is TGTGCCAGCAGCTCCCTTCGGGGCCGAACTAATGAAAAACTGTTTTTT. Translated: CASSSLRGRTNEKLFF.

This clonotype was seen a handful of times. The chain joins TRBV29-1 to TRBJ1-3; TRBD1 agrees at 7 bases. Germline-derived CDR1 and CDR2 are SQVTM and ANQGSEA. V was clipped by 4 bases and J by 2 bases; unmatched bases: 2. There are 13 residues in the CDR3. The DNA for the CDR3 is TGCAGCGTTGGGACAGGTCCTGGAAACACCATATATTTT. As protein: CSVGTGPGNTIYF.

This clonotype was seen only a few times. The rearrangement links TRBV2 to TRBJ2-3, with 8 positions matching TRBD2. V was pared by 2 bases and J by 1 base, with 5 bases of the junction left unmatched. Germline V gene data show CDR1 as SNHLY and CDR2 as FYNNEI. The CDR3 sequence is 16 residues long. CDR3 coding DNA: TGTGCCAGCAGTGAAAGACTAGCGTTAGGCACAGATACGCAGTATTTT. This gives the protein CASSERLALGTDTQYF.

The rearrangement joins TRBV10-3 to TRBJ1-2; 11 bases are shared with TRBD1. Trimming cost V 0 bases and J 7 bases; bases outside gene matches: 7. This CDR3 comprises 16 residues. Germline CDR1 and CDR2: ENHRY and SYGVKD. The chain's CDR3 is CAISESGTGGLSGYTF. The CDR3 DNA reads TGTGCCATCAGTGAGTCTGGGACAGGGGGTCTGAGTGGCTACACCTTC.

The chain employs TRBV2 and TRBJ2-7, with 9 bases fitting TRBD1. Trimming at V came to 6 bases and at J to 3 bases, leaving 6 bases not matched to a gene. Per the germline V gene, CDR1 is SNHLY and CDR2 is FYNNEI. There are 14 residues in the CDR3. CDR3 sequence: CASRRGQGVYEQYF. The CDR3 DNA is TGTGCCAGCAGGCGGGGACAGGGCGTCTACGAGCAGTACTTC.

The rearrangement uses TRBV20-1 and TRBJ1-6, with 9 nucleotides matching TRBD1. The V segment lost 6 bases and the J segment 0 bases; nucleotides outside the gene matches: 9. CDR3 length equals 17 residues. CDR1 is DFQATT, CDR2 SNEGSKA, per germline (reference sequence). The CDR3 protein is CSAKKQGAGSYNSPLHF. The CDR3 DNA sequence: TGCAGTGCCAAAAAACAGGGGGCTGGCTCCTATAATTCACCCCTCCACTTT.

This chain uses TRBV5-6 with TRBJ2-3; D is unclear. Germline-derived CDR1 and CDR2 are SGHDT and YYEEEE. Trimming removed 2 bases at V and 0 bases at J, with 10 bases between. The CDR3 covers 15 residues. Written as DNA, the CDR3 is TGTGCCAGCAGCTTCCCGGAACGGAGCACAGATACGCAGTATTTT. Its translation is CASSFPERSTDTQYF.

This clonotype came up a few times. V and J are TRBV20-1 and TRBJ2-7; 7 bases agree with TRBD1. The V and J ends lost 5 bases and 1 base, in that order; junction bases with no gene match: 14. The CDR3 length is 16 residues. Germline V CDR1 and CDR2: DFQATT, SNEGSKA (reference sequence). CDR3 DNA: TGCAGTGCTTTTCTGGGTCCGGGACAGATTTCCTACGAGCAGTACTTC. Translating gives CSAFLGPGQISYEQYF.

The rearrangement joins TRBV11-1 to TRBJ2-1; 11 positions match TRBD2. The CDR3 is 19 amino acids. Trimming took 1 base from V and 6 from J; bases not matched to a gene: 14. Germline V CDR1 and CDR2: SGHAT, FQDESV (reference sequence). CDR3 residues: CASSLVTITVAGGLNEQFF. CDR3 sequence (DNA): TGTGCCAGCAGCTTAGTAACTATCACCGTAGCGGGGGGGCTCAATGAGCAGTTCTTC.

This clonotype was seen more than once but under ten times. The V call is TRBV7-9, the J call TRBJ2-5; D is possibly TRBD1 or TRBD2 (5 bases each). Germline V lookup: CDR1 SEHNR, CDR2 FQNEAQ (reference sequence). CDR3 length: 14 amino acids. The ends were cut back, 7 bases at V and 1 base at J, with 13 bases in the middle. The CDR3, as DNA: TGTGCCAGCACCCTGTCCGGGACCCAAGAGACCCAGTACTTC. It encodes CASTLSGTQETQYF.

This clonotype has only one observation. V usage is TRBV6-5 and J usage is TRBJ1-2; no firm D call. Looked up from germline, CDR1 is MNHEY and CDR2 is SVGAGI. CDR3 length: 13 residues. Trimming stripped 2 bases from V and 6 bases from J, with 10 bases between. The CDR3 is CASSYVWEDGYTF. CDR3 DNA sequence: TGTGCCAGCAGTTACGTATGGGAGGATGGCTACACCTTC.

The CDR3 region has the DNA TGTGCCAGCAGTTTTGCATCCGGTGCGTCCTACGAGCAGTACTTC. Translating it yields CASSFASGASYEQYF. The V call is TRBV12-3 or TRBV12-4, the J call TRBJ2-7; D call uncertain. V shed 3 bases and J shed 1 base, with 13 bases lying between them. The CDR3 has 15 amino acids.

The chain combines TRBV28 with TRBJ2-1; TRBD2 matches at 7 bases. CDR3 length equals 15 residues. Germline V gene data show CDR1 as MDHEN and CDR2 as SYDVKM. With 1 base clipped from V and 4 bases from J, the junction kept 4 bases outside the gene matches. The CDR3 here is CASSLLAGEYNEQFF. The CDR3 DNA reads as TGTGCCAGCAGTTTATTGGCGGGAGAGTACAATGAGCAGTTCTTC. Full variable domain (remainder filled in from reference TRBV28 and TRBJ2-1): DVKVTQSSRYLVKRTGEKVFLECVQDMDHENMFWYRQDPGLGLRLIYFSYDVKMKEKGDIPEGYSVSREKKERFSLILESASTNQTSMYLCASSLLAGEYNEQFFGPGTRLTVL.

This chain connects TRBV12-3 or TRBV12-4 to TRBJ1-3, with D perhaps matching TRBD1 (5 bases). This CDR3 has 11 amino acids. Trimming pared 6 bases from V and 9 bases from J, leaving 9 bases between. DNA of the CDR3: TGTGCCAGCAGCCCGGGGGGCACCATATATTTT. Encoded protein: CASSPGGTIYF.

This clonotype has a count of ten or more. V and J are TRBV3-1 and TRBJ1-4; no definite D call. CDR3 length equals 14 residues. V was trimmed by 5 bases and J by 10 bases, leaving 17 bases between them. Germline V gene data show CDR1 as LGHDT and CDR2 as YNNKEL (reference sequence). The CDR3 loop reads CASSKTSVFGKLFF. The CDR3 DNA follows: TGTGCCAGCAGCAAAACATCGGTTTTCGGAAAACTGTTTTTT.

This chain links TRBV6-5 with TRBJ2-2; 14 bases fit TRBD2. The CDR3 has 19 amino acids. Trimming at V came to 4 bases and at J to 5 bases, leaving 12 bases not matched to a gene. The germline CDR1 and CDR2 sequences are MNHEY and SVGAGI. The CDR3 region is CASSSPGLAGGRWTGELFF. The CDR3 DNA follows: TGTGCCAGCAGTTCCCCCGGACTAGCGGGAGGCCGGTGGACCGGGGAGCTGTTTTTT.

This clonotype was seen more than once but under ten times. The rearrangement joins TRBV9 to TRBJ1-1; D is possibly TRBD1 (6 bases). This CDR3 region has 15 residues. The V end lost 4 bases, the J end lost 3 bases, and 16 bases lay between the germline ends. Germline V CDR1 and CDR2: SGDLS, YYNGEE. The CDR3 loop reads CASSKRDPGDTEAFF. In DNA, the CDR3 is TGTGCCAGCAGCAAACGGGATCCAGGGGACACTGAAGCTTTCTTT.